The 10 T cell receptor beta chains in this list originate from one sample, sequenced in a study of blood T cell repertoires in COVID-19. The data were produced by immunoSEQ multiplex PCR, yet TCRdb's version contains in-frame clones alone and is incomplete. The table shows 87,000 or so clones, with around 84% occurring only once. The material sequenced was peripheral blood. The receptors shown here come from a middle-aged man with acute or convalescent COVID-19.

This chain connects TRBV27 to TRBJ2-7, with D perhaps matching TRBD1 (6 bases). Between the trimmed V and J ends, which lost 5 bases and 4 bases, there was a span of 9 bases. In germline, CDR1 is MNHEY, CDR2 SMNVEV (reference sequence). The CDR3 spans 12 residues. The CDR3 here is CASSTGPYEQYF. The CDR3 DNA sequence: TGTGCCAGCAGTACAGGGCCATACGAGCAGTACTTC.

About this clone: This same CDR3 is encoded by further DNA sequences in the sample. CDR3 loop: CASTQGQGRAEAFF. The CDR3 DNA follows: TGTGCCAGCACCCAGGGACAGGGTAGGGCTGAAGCTTTCTTT. The chain carries TRBV6-5 and TRBJ1-1, with 9 bases lining up with TRBD1. The CDR3 covers 14 residues. Trimming at V came to 7 bases and at J to 6 bases, leaving 9 bases not matched to a gene. Germline V gene data show CDR1 as MNHEY and CDR2 as SVGAGI.

The chain has TRBV15 and TRBJ2-7, with 7 positions matching TRBD1. The junction had 10 bases not matched to a gene; V was cut back by 5 bases and J by 0 bases. The CDR3 runs to 16 residues. Germline V gene lookup returns CDR1 LNHNV and CDR2 YYDKDF (reference sequence). The CDR3 sequence is CATSSRGDRRSYEQYF. CDR3 coding DNA: TGTGCCACCAGCTCGAGAGGGGACAGACGCTCCTACGAGCAGTACTTC.

This clone was counted only a few times. The chain recombines TRBV6-5 with TRBJ1-5; 8 positions match TRBD1. The CDR3 contains 15 residues. Germline lookup yields CDR1 MNHEY and CDR2 SVGAGI. Losses at the gene ends were 4 bases for V and 2 bases for J; bases not matched to a gene: 4. The chain's CDR3 is CASSSPGQGNQPQHF. In nucleotides, the CDR3 is TGTGCCAGCAGTTCCCCGGGACAGGGCAATCAGCCCCAGCATTTT.

The chain is built from TRBV12-3 or TRBV12-4 and TRBJ2-7, with 9 bases aligning to TRBD1. The CDR3 contains 13 residues. V lost 6 bases to trimming and J lost 5 bases; unmatched junction nucleotides: 5. CDR3 sequence (DNA): TGTGCCAGCAGCCGGGACAGGGTCGACGAGCAGTACTTC. It translates to CASSRDRVDEQYF.

The rearrangement joins TRBV7-2 to TRBJ2-1, with 8 bases that match TRBD1. Unmatched junction bases numbered 6, after V lost 1 base and J lost 7 bases. Germline lookup yields CDR1 SGHTA and CDR2 FQGNSA. The CDR3 runs to 15 residues. This CDR3 reads CASSLGGQGANEQFF. The CDR3 nucleotides read TGTGCCAGCAGCTTAGGGGGGCAGGGGGCGAATGAGCAGTTCTTC.

This clone occurred once. J is TRBJ2-7 and V is TRBV11-3, with TRBD2 matching over 12 bases. V lost 2 bases and J lost 5; bases outside the gene matches: 7. Germline assignment: CDR1 SGHNT and CDR2 YENEEA. CDR3 length: 16 amino acids. The CDR3 sequence is CASSLRLAGESHEQYF. In DNA form, the CDR3 reads TGTGCCAGCAGCTTAAGACTAGCGGGAGAATCCCACGAGCAGTACTTC.

The chain couples TRBV27 to TRBJ2-2, with a tentative D call TRBD1 (6 bases). V shed 6 bases and J shed 2 bases, with 16 bases lying between them. The CDR3 length is 16 residues. The germline gives CDR1 MNHEY, CDR2 SMNVEV (reference sequence). CDR3 nucleotide sequence: TGTGCCAGCAGCCGCCCATCGGGACAAAACACCGGGGAGCTGTTTTTT. Amino acid sequence: CASSRPSGQNTGELFF.

V is TRBV5-1 and J is TRBJ2-3; 9 nucleotides agree with TRBD1. The CDR3 runs 17 residues. J was trimmed by 4 bases and V by 0 bases; bases with no gene match: 9. Germline V gene lookup returns CDR1 SGHRS and CDR2 YFSETQ. The CDR3, as DNA: TGCGCCAGCAGCTTGGAAGGGACAGGGTTTGGTGCAGATACGCAGTATTTT. Its translation is CASSLEGTGFGADTQYF. The whole variable domain, filled in from reference TRBV5-1 and TRBJ2-3, reads KAGVTQTPRYLIKTRGQQVTLSCSPISGHRSVSWYQQTPGQGLQFLFEYFSETQRNKGNFPGRFSGRQFSNSRSEMNVSTLELGDSALYLCASSLEGTGFGADTQYFGPGTRLTVL.

The rearrangement joins TRBV5-4 to TRBJ1-3, with 9 nucleotides matching TRBD1. From germline, CDR1 is SGHNT and CDR2 YYREEE (reference sequence). V shed 4 bases, J shed 3 bases, and the junction held 8 bases outside the gene matches. CDR3 length equals 16 residues. The CDR3 DNA reads as TGTGCCAGCAGCAAACAGGGGGCAACGGGTGGAAACACCATATATTTT. It encodes CASSKQGATGGNTIYF.